Listed here are 22 T cell receptor beta chains from one sample, sequenced in a study of blood T cell repertoires in COVID-19 (dated by TCRdb to 2018 to 2021). Library preparation was by the immunoSEQ multiplex PCR assay. What TCRdb holds here is the immuneACCESS table cut down to in-frame rearrangements. Part of the clones is not present; checked against another copy, under half of the missing clones reflect an unresolved V gene, and the others are unexplained. For this sample the table gives about 400,000 clones, of which roughly 85% were detected only once. The ten most abundant clones make up roughly 1.9% of the sample. The sequenced sample was PBMCs or T cells enriched from blood (not recorded which). The receptors stem from a woman aged 18-29 years with acute COVID-19.

J is TRBJ1-2 and V is TRBV28, with D unclear. The CDR3 is made up of 12 amino acids. Germline V gene sequence: CDR1 MDHEN, CDR2 SYDVKM. Trimming removed 5 bases from V and 8 bases from J, with 12 bases in between. The CDR3 coding sequence is TGTGCCAGCAGTATCTGGGAGAACGGCTACACCTTC. As protein: CASSIWENGYTF.

The chain has TRBV30 and TRBJ2-2; 8 positions agree with TRBD1. The V segment lost 1 base and the J segment 2 bases; nucleotides outside the gene matches: 6. The CDR3 runs to 16 residues. CDR1 GTSNPN and CDR2 SVGIG come from the germline V gene (reference sequence). The CDR3 nucleotides read TGTGCCTGGAGTGAGGGGACAGGTGGAAACACCGGGGAGCTGTTTTTT. Translation gives CAWSEGTGGNTGELFF. Full variable domain (rest looked up from reference TRBV30 and TRBJ2-2): SQTIHQWPATLVQPVGSPLSLECTVEGTSNPNLYWYRQAAGRGLQLLFYSVGIGQISSEVPQNLSASRPQDRQFILSSKKLLLSDSGFYLCAWSEGTGGNTGELFFGEGSRLTVL.

The rearrangement joins TRBV2 to TRBJ1-5; possibly TRBD1 for D (6 bases). The germline V gene encodes CDR1 SNHLY and CDR2 FYNNEI. The ends were cut back, 5 bases at V and 3 bases at J, with 17 bases in the middle. The CDR3 covers 16 residues. CDR3 sequence reads: CASSMLTGLNNQPQHF. The CDR3 DNA sequence: TGTGCCAGCAGTATGCTAACAGGGTTGAACAATCAGCCCCAGCATTTT.

This sequence joins TRBV27 and TRBJ2-1, with TRBD2 matching over 12 bases. CDR1 and CDR2 from the germline V gene are MNHEY and SMNVEV (reference sequence). Trimming took 7 bases from V and 4 from J; bases not matched to a gene: 2. The CDR3 contains 14 residues. The DNA for the CDR3 is TGTGCCAGCATCGGACTAGCGGGATACAATGAGCAGTTCTTC. As protein: CASIGLAGYNEQFF.

DNA of the CDR3: TGCGCCAGCAGCCAAAGGGAGACTAGCGGGTCGGTAGATACGCAGTATTTT. Encoded protein: CASSQRETSGSVDTQYF. V gene TRBV4-1 combines with J gene TRBJ2-3, with TRBD2 identical over 10 bases. J was trimmed by 5 bases and V by 2 bases; bases with no gene match: 10. Germline assignment: CDR1 MGHRA and CDR2 YSYEKL. The CDR3 has 17 residues.

The chain links TRBV11-2 to TRBJ2-3; 8 nucleotides align to TRBD2. CDR1 and CDR2 from the germline V gene are SGHAT and FQNNGV. With V trimmed by 2 bases and J by 5 bases, 3 bases remained unmatched. The CDR3 is 14 residues long. CDR3 nucleotide sequence: TGTGCCAGCAGCTTAAGACTAGCGAAAGATACGCAGTATTTT. Translating it yields CASSLRLAKDTQYF.

The chain has TRBV13 and TRBJ1-6; weak D call: TRBD1 (5 bases). Germline V lookup: CDR1 PRHDT, CDR2 FYEKMQ (reference sequence). The V gene lost 4 bases and the J gene lost 7 bases, with 11 bases spanning the gap. This CDR3 spans 14 amino acids. The chain's CDR3 is CASSSTGINSPLHF. The DNA of the CDR3 is TGTGCCAGCAGCTCCACAGGTATCAATTCACCCCTCCACTTT.

V usage is TRBV27 and J usage is TRBJ1-2; 8 nucleotides agree with TRBD1. This CDR3 comprises 16 residues. CDR1 MNHEY and CDR2 SMNVEV come from the germline V gene (reference sequence). With V trimmed by 7 bases and J by 8 bases, 18 bases remained unmatched. CDR3 bases: TGTGCCAGCATCCTTGGGACAGGTTTTGAATTGGGCGGCTACACCTTC. As protein: CASILGTGFELGGYTF.

CDR3 sequence reads: CASSHDTSGTYNEQFF. As DNA, the CDR3 is TGTGCCAGCAGCCACGATACTAGCGGGACCTACAATGAGCAGTTCTTC. The chain uses TRBV4-2 and TRBJ2-1; 10 bases fit TRBD2. The junction had 4 bases not matched to a gene; V was cut back by 3 bases and J by 2 bases. CDR3 length: 16 residues. Germline-derived CDR1 and CDR2 are LGHNA and YNFKEQ.

This chain joins TRBV2 and TRBJ1-6, with 7 bases fitting TRBD1. V was pared by 4 bases and J by 7 bases, with 7 bases of the junction left unmatched. Germline V gene data show CDR1 as SNHLY and CDR2 as FYNNEI. The CDR3 runs 15 residues. CDR3 protein: CASSVTRQGNSPLHF. In DNA form, the CDR3 reads TGTGCCAGCAGTGTCACTCGACAGGGCAATTCACCCCTCCACTTT.

This clone occurred a few times. V is TRBV4-3 and J is TRBJ2-7; D possibly corresponds to TRBD2 (5 bases). The germline V and J ends were trimmed by 2 bases and 2 bases, with 13 bases remaining between them. CDR1 is LGHNA, CDR2 YSLEER, per germline. This CDR3 is built from 15 residues. CDR3 nucleotide sequence: TGCGCCAGCAGCCAATCCCACCGGGAAACCTACGAGCAGTACTTC. It encodes CASSQSHRETYEQYF.

The V call is TRBV10-3, the J call TRBJ1-1, with a weak D call TRBD1 (6 bases). Germline-derived CDR1 and CDR2 are ENHRY and SYGVKD. Trimming took off 6 bases at V and 4 bases at J, with 18 bases between the two ends. The CDR3 has 15 amino acids. As DNA, the CDR3 is TGTGCCATCAGCTCACAGGGTTATTTTGCCACTGAAGCTTTCTTT. It specifies CAISSQGYFATEAFF.

This chain links TRBV3-1 (or the pseudogene TRBV3-2) with TRBJ2-1; 9 bases line up with TRBD1. This CDR3 comprises 15 residues. V lost 4 bases and J lost 2; bases outside the gene matches: 3. Looked up from germline, CDR1 is LGHDT and CDR2 is YNNKEL (reference sequence). The CDR3 DNA is TGTGCCAGCAGCCCCACAGGGGGCGCCTACAATGAGCAGTTCTTC. It encodes CASSPTGGAYNEQFF.

This chain links TRBV12-3 or TRBV12-4 with TRBJ2-1; D is unresolved. There are 11 residues in the CDR3. With 7 bases removed from V and 6 bases from J, the gap between germline ends came to 7 bases. CDR3 in amino acids: CASTQVNEQFF. The CDR3 DNA sequence: TGTGCCAGCACCCAGGTCAATGAGCAGTTCTTC.

This clone showed up just a few times. The V gene is TRBV11-3, the J gene TRBJ1-1, with D unresolved. The V end was cut by 1 base, the J end by 5 bases, with 8 bases between. The CDR3 contains 13 residues. Per germline, CDR1 SGHNT and CDR2 YENEEA. CDR3: CASSLAPGTEAFF. The CDR3 DNA reads TGTGCCAGCAGCTTAGCCCCAGGTACTGAAGCTTTCTTT.

The rearrangement links TRBV27 to TRBJ1-2, with 10 bases that match TRBD1. CDR3 size: 12 residues. The junction had 6 bases not matched to a gene; V was cut back by 7 bases and J by 10 bases. Germline-derived CDR1 and CDR2 are MNHEY and SMNVEV (reference sequence). The CDR3: CASKPGQGSYTF. The CDR3 DNA sequence: TGTGCCAGCAAACCGGGACAGGGGTCCTACACCTTC.

The rearrangement joins TRBV6-5 to TRBJ1-1; 8 nucleotides match TRBD1. In germline, CDR1 is MNHEY, CDR2 SVGAGI. J was trimmed by 3 bases and V by 2 bases; bases with no gene match: 8. The CDR3 consists of 16 residues. CDR3: CASSYGQGARYTEAFF. CDR3 sequence (DNA): TGTGCCAGCAGTTACGGGCAGGGGGCGCGGTACACTGAAGCTTTCTTT.

J is TRBJ1-1 and V is TRBV6-2 or TRBV6-3; 7 bases align to TRBD1. The J segment lost 1 base and the V segment lost 5 bases, leaving 7 bases of the junction unmatched. The CDR3 is 15 residues long. CDR1 is MNHEY, CDR2 SVGEGT, per germline. The CDR3 DNA is TGTGCCAGCAGTCCATGGACAGGTAGGAACACTGAAGCTTTCTTT. Encoded protein: CASSPWTGRNTEAFF.

The chain links TRBV3-1 (or the pseudogene TRBV3-2) to TRBJ1-2; 9 bases align to TRBD1. Germline lookup yields CDR1 LGHDT and CDR2 YNNKEL (reference sequence). V lost 7 bases and J lost 4; bases outside the gene matches: 16. The CDR3 length is 17 residues. In DNA, the CDR3 is TGTGCCAGCACCTATCATCGGGACAGGGCCTTCCTCTATGGCTACACCTTC. It yields the protein CASTYHRDRAFLYGYTF.

This clone has a single count. V usage is TRBV6-5 and J usage is TRBJ1-5; D unclear. Trimming removed 2 bases from V and 4 bases from J, with 6 bases in between. The CDR3 has 13 residues. Per germline, CDR1 MNHEY and CDR2 SVGAGI. CDR3 bases: TGTGCCAGCAGTTACAATCCTAATCAGCCCCAGCATTTT. Translation: CASSYNPNQPQHF.

The gene calls are TRBV5-1 and TRBJ2-2; 12 bases are a match to TRBD2. The ends lost 0 bases at V and 4 bases at J; junction bases unmatched: 1. The germline V gene encodes CDR1 SGHRS and CDR2 YFSETQ. The CDR3 runs to 16 residues. Here the CDR3 reads CASSLATSGGTGELFF. CDR3 DNA sequence: TGCGCCAGCAGCTTGGCGACTAGCGGGGGCACCGGGGAGCTGTTTTTT.

J is TRBJ2-1 and V is TRBV7-9; D is perhaps TRBD1 (5 bases). Germline values: CDR1 SEHNR, CDR2 FQNEAQ (reference sequence). V was cut by 5 bases and J by 6 bases, with 8 bases left in between. CDR3 length equals 12 residues. The CDR3 is CASSATVNEQFF. The CDR3 coding sequence is TGTGCCAGCAGCGCGACAGTCAATGAGCAGTTCTTC.